One and the same sample provided the 32 T cell receptor beta chains below, sequenced in a study of blood T cell repertoires in COVID-19. Clones were read by immunoSEQ multiplex PCR, and TCRdb kept only the in-frame ones, dropping some. The sample carries over 200,000 clones, approximately 84% recorded once. The source material was PBMCs or T cells enriched from blood (not recorded which). These receptors were taken from a man between 60 and 75 years old who had recovered from COVID-19.

The chain is built from TRBV27 and TRBJ1-5, with a tentative D call TRBD1 (5 bases). Germline V gene sequence: CDR1 MNHEY, CDR2 SMNVEV (reference sequence). Trimming took off 6 bases at V and 2 bases at J, with 14 bases between the two ends. The CDR3 loop spans 15 amino acids. CDR3: CASSRLDSRNQPQHF. The CDR3 DNA sequence: TGTGCCAGCAGCCGTTTAGACAGCCGCAATCAGCCCCAGCATTTT.

The chain is built from TRBV5-5 and TRBJ1-1, with 7 nucleotides matching TRBD1. Germline loops: CDR1 SGHKS, CDR2 YYEKEE (reference sequence). The CDR3 covers 16 residues. With 0 bases clipped from V and 4 bases from J, the junction kept 9 bases outside the gene matches. The CDR3 DNA reads TGTGCCAGCAGCTTGGCCCCAGGGGGTGTAAGCACTGAAGCTTTCTTT. This sequence encodes CASSLAPGGVSTEAFF.

This rearrangement joins TRBV12-2 to TRBJ1-1; whether TRBD1, the table's D call, matches the DNA was not checked. TRBV12-2 represents a pseudogene. The CDR3 consists of 14 residues. CDR3 coding DNA: TGTGCAAGTCGCTGGAGCAGGGGGAGCACTGAAGCTTTCTTT. This translates into CASRWSRGSTEAFF.

This clone was seen more than once but under ten times. The chain combines TRBV7-2 with TRBJ2-5; D might be TRBD1 (6 bases). V gave up 3 bases and J gave up 0 bases, with 8 bases separating them. This CDR3 comprises 14 residues. From germline, CDR1 is SGHTA and CDR2 FQGNSA. CDR3 DNA sequence: TGTGCCAGCAGCTTCCAGGGGAACCAAGAGACCCAGTACTTC. Translating it yields CASSFQGNQETQYF.

The chain couples TRBV4-2 to TRBJ2-1; 9 nucleotides align to TRBD2. The CDR3 is made up of 17 amino acids. The junction had 7 bases not matched to a gene; V was cut back by 1 base and J by 3 bases. Germline V gene data show CDR1 as LGHNA and CDR2 as YNFKEQ. CDR3 in amino acids: CASSQVGSAGGYNEQFF. The CDR3 DNA reads TGTGCCAGCAGCCAAGTAGGGTCAGCGGGGGGCTACAATGAGCAGTTCTTC.

CDR3 sequence (DNA): TGTGCCAGCAGCCAAGAACTAGCGGGGGGTTCCTACAATGAGCAGTTCTTC. Translation gives CASSQELAGGSYNEQFF. This rearrangement joins TRBV4-2 to TRBJ2-1; 12 nucleotides align to TRBD2. V shed 0 bases and J 1 base; nucleotides not matched to a gene: 1. CDR3 size: 17 residues. CDR1 is LGHNA, CDR2 YNFKEQ, per germline.

The chain carries TRBV27 and TRBJ1-4; no reliable D call. The germline CDR1 and CDR2 sequences are MNHEY and SMNVEV (reference sequence). The CDR3 sequence is 14 residues long. Between the trimmed V and J ends, which lost 6 bases and 4 bases, there was a span of 12 bases. CDR3 nucleotides: TGTGCCAGCAGCCCCGGACGGGGTAATGAAAAACTGTTTTTT. Its translation: CASSPGRGNEKLFF.

CDR3: CSVEDNRASRDGYTF. CDR3 nucleotides: TGCAGCGTTGAAGATAACAGGGCTTCGCGAGATGGCTACACCTTC. The gene calls are TRBV29-1 and TRBJ1-2; TRBD1 is a possible D gene (6 bases). From germline, CDR1 is SQVTM and CDR2 ANQGSEA. Trimming stripped 0 bases from V and 6 bases from J, with 17 bases between. The CDR3 has 15 residues.

This clone occurred once. The sample contains more than one DNA sequence encoding this CDR3. The rearrangement joins TRBV24-1 to TRBJ2-7, with a tentative D call TRBD1 (5 bases). In germline, CDR1 is KGHDR, CDR2 SFDVKD. With 1 base removed from V and 7 bases from J, the gap between germline ends came to 10 bases. The CDR3 totals 13 residues. The CDR3 nucleotides are TGTGCCACCAGTGATTTAAGGGGAATAGAGCAGTACTTC. Its translation: CATSDLRGIEQYF.

This chain joins TRBV9 and TRBJ1-3, with TRBD1 matching 8 bases. This CDR3 is built from 14 residues. From germline, CDR1 is SGDLS and CDR2 YYNGEE. V shed 5 bases and J 2 bases; nucleotides not matched to a gene: 3. The CDR3, as DNA: TGTGCCAGCAGATCGGGACAGGCTGGAAACACCATATATTTT. Its protein is CASRSGQAGNTIYF.

The chain couples TRBV11-3 to TRBJ2-4, with 13 bases fitting TRBD2. Trimming took 5 bases from V and 0 from J; bases not matched to a gene: 10. CDR3 length equals 19 residues. Per the germline V gene, CDR1 is SGHNT and CDR2 is YENEEA. CDR3 amino acids: CASSLPLAGGFVAKNIQYF. The DNA of the CDR3 is TGTGCCAGCAGCCTTCCACTAGCGGGGGGGTTTGTAGCCAAAAACATTCAGTACTTC.

The V call is TRBV6-5, the J call TRBJ2-3, with D tentatively TRBD2 (6 bases). The CDR3 totals 13 residues. Germline loops: CDR1 MNHEY, CDR2 SVGAGI. V dropped 6 bases and J dropped 5 bases, with 12 bases sitting between them. The CDR3 region is CASRGRGVDTQYF. CDR3 DNA: TGTGCCAGCAGAGGGCGGGGTGTAGATACGCAGTATTTT.

This chain connects TRBV30 to TRBJ2-5, with TRBD1 as a possible D gene (6 bases). This CDR3 is built from 16 residues. V was trimmed by 0 bases and J by 2 bases, leaving 16 bases between them. Germline CDR1 is GTSNPN and CDR2 is SVGIG (reference sequence). In nucleotides, the CDR3 is TGTGCCTGGAGTGTAGTTCCACAGGGATTTCAAGAGACCCAGTACTTC. Protein: CAWSVVPQGFQETQYF. Full variable domain (outside the CDR3, taken from reference TRBV30 and TRBJ2-5): SQTIHQWPATLVQPVGSPLSLECTVEGTSNPNLYWYRQAAGRGLQLLFYSVGIGQISSEVPQNLSASRPQDRQFILSSKKLLLSDSGFYLCAWSVVPQGFQETQYFGPGTRLLVL.

The V call is TRBV15, the J call TRBJ2-7; TRBD2 might be the D (5 bases). Trimming took 0 bases from V and 5 from J, leaving 20 bases between them. The CDR3 length is 17 residues. Looked up from germline, CDR1 is LNHNV and CDR2 is YYDKDF (reference sequence). This CDR3 reads CATSRDLGSGSLHEQYF. CDR3 coding DNA: TGTGCCACCAGCAGAGATCTCGGGTCGGGGTCTCTTCACGAGCAGTACTTC. Filled out from reference TRBV15 and TRBJ2-7, the complete variable domain reads DAMVIQNPRYQVTQFGKPVTLSCSQTLNHNVMYWYQQKSSQAPKLLFHYYDKDFNNEADTPDNFQSRRPNTSFCFLDIRSPGLGDTAMYLCATSRDLGSGSLHEQYFGPGTRLTVT.

The J gene is TRBJ1-1, the V gene TRBV4-3; D unclear. Trimming cost V 0 bases and J 3 bases, with 5 bases left between them. The germline V gene has CDR1 LGHNA and CDR2 YSLEER. The CDR3 runs 13 residues. This CDR3 is CASSQDQYTEAFF. The DNA for the CDR3 is TGCGCCAGCAGCCAAGACCAGTACACTGAAGCTTTCTTT.

The chain has TRBV6-5 and TRBJ1-1; D gene uncertain. Per the germline V gene, CDR1 is MNHEY and CDR2 is SVGAGI. The CDR3 is 14 residues long. Trimming cost V 6 bases and J 5 bases, with 16 bases left between them. The CDR3 DNA is TGTGCCAGCAGCCCGGGGTGGGGTCGTACTGAAGCTTTCTTT. Encoded protein: CASSPGWGRTEAFF.

V usage is TRBV5-8 and J usage is TRBJ2-1; 7 positions match TRBD1. Unmatched junction bases numbered 10, after V lost 4 bases and J lost 3 bases. The CDR3 has 16 amino acids. Germline V gene data show CDR1 as SGHTS and CDR2 as YDEGEE. CDR3 sequence (DNA): TGTGCCAGCAGCATATTCGGACAGGTTTACTACAATGAGCAGTTCTTC. Its protein is CASSIFGQVYYNEQFF.

The V call is TRBV19, the J call TRBJ1-4; 11 bases are a match to TRBD1. This CDR3 region has 17 residues. Germline assignment: CDR1 LNHDA and CDR2 SQIVND (reference sequence). Germline trimming cut 3 bases from V and 1 base from J; bases unmatched to any gene: 4. The DNA of the CDR3 is TGTGCCAGTAGTATGGGAGGGACAGGGGGAACTAATGAAAAACTGTTTTTT. This codes for CASSMGGTGGTNEKLFF.

The J gene is TRBJ2-1, the V gene TRBV5-6; D uncertain. Deletions cut 5 bases from V and 0 bases from J, with 6 bases between. The CDR3 extends over 13 amino acids. Per germline, CDR1 SGHDT and CDR2 YYEEEE. The CDR3 DNA sequence: TGTGCCAGCAGTCTTAGCTCCTACAATGAGCAGTTCTTC. Its protein product is CASSLSSYNEQFF.

This sequence joins TRBV11-2 and TRBJ2-1; TRBD2 aligns across 12 bases. CDR3 length: 14 residues. Unmatched junction bases numbered 3, after V lost 5 bases and J lost 7 bases. In germline, CDR1 is SGHAT, CDR2 FQNNGV. CDR3 protein: CASSVGTSGNEQFF. The CDR3, as DNA: TGTGCCAGCAGCGTCGGGACTAGCGGGAATGAGCAGTTCTTC.

The V call is TRBV18, the J call TRBJ1-2; 10 bases agree with TRBD1. In germline, CDR1 is KGHSH, CDR2 LQKENI. The trim removed 6 bases at V and 4 bases at J, leaving 8 bases unmatched. The length of the CDR3 is 15 residues. The CDR3 sequence: CASSRTGTGVYGYTF. CDR3 DNA sequence: TGTGCCAGCTCTCGAACCGGGACAGGGGTCTATGGCTACACCTTC.

V usage is TRBV5-1 and J usage is TRBJ2-7, with 10 bases fitting TRBD1. V shed 1 base and J 5 bases; nucleotides not matched to a gene: 12. Germline loops: CDR1 SGHRS, CDR2 YFSETQ. CDR3 length equals 17 residues. The CDR3 nucleotides read TGCGCCAGCAGCTTGAGGGCGAGGGACAGGGGTGTGGACGAGCAGTACTTC. This translates into CASSLRARDRGVDEQYF.

The gene calls are TRBV11-2 and TRBJ1-1; D remains unclear. Looked up from germline, CDR1 is SGHAT and CDR2 is FQNNGV. CDR3 length: 15 residues. V gave up 2 bases and J gave up 3 bases, with 13 bases separating them. Here the CDR3 reads CASSLRAEADTEAFF. CDR3 bases: TGTGCCAGCAGCTTACGAGCGGAGGCGGACACTGAAGCTTTCTTT.

The CDR3 sequence is CASSRGATYEQYF. The CDR3 coding sequence is TGTGCCAGCAGCAGGGGCGCAACCTACGAGCAGTACTTC. The chain couples TRBV27 to TRBJ2-7, with D maybe TRBD1 (6 bases). CDR3 length: 13 residues. Germline lookup yields CDR1 MNHEY and CDR2 SMNVEV (reference sequence). Trimming shortened V by 6 bases and J by 2 bases, and 11 bases separated the two germline ends.

The CDR3 sequence: CASSQTGVSTEAFF. The CDR3 bases are TGTGCCAGCAGTCAGACCGGGGTGAGCACTGAAGCTTTCTTT. The genes are TRBV6-5 and TRBJ1-1; D not certain. The V gene's germline CDR1 is MNHEY and CDR2 SVGAGI. V dropped 5 bases and J dropped 4 bases, with 14 bases sitting between them. This CDR3 is built from 14 residues.

The rearrangement links TRBV9 to TRBJ2-7, with 9 bases matching TRBD2. This CDR3 has 16 residues. The V gene end was trimmed by 0 bases and the J gene end by 2 bases; junction bases not matched to a gene: 6. Looked up from germline, CDR1 is SGDLS and CDR2 is YYNGEE. The CDR3 region has the DNA TGTGCCAGCAGCGTAGGTGGGACTAGCCTGACCTACGAGCAGTACTTC. The encoded protein is CASSVGGTSLTYEQYF.

The CDR3 nucleotides are TGTGCCAGCAGCTTAGGGAGGGGACAGGCCTCCTACGAGCAGTACTTC. Residues: CASSLGRGQASYEQYF. This chain uses TRBV7-9 with TRBJ2-7; the match to TRBD1 covers 8 bases. The CDR3 has 16 amino acids. V lost 1 base, J lost 0 bases, and 5 bases stayed unmatched. Germline V gene lookup returns CDR1 SEHNR and CDR2 FQNEAQ (reference sequence).

This clone was counted between two and nine times. The chain uses TRBV20-1 and TRBJ2-3; 11 bases align to TRBD2. Germline CDR1 is DFQATT and CDR2 is SNEGSKA (reference sequence). V dropped 3 bases and J dropped 0; count of bases not matched to a gene: 8. CDR3 size: 17 residues. The CDR3 here is CSASFSSGGTSTDTQYF. The DNA of the CDR3 is TGCAGTGCTAGTTTTTCTAGCGGGGGGACTAGCACAGATACGCAGTATTTT.

The rearrangement joins TRBV5-1 to TRBJ1-6; the match to TRBD1 covers 7 bases. This CDR3 contains 13 residues. CDR1 and CDR2 (germline): SGHRS, YFSETQ. The trim removed 0 bases at V and 14 bases at J, leaving 5 bases unmatched. As DNA, the CDR3 is TGCGCCAGCAGCTTGGGAGGGGGCCCAGCCCTCCACTTT. Encoded protein: CASSLGGGPALHF.

The chain recombines TRBV19 with TRBJ2-1; D might be TRBD1 (5 bases). The CDR3 is 14 amino acids. Germline lookup yields CDR1 LNHDA and CDR2 SQIVND (reference sequence). The V gene lost 3 bases and the J gene lost 9 bases, with 15 bases spanning the gap. The chain's CDR3 is CASSMVRQTPEQFF. The CDR3 DNA is TGTGCCAGTAGTATGGTCAGACAGACTCCTGAGCAGTTCTTC. The full variable domain, in which reference TRBV19 and TRBJ2-1 provide the parts outside the CDR3, is DGGITQSPKYLFRKEGQNVTLSCEQNLNHDAMYWYRQDPGQGLRLIYYSQIVNDFQKGDIAEGYSVSREKKESFPLTVTSAQKNPTAFYLCASSMVRQTPEQFFGPGTRLTVL.

The chain is built from TRBV11-2 and TRBJ1-1; 7 bases line up with TRBD1. CDR3 size: 15 residues. Germline V gene lookup returns CDR1 SGHAT and CDR2 FQNNGV. J lost 5 bases, V lost 6 bases, and 12 bases had no gene match. The CDR3 is CASRGIQGGWTEAFF. The CDR3 DNA reads TGTGCCAGCAGGGGTATCCAGGGGGGTTGGACTGAAGCTTTCTTT. The full variable domain, completed using reference TRBV11-2 and TRBJ1-1, is EAGVAQSPRYKIIEKRQSVAFWCNPISGHATLYWYQQILGQGPKLLIQFQNNGVVDDSQLPKDRFSAERLKGVDSTLKIQPAKLEDSAVYLCASRGIQGGWTEAFFGQGTRLTVV.

This clone was seen a few times. The chain couples TRBV24-1 to TRBJ2-3; the match to TRBD2 covers 7 bases. Per the germline V gene, CDR1 is KGHDR and CDR2 is SFDVKD. J gave up 1 base and V 4 bases, and 7 bases lay outside the gene matches. The length of the CDR3 is 16 residues. The CDR3 DNA follows: TGTGCCACCAGTGACCGGGGGAGGGGAGGCACAGATACGCAGTATTTT. Protein product: CATSDRGRGGTDTQYF.